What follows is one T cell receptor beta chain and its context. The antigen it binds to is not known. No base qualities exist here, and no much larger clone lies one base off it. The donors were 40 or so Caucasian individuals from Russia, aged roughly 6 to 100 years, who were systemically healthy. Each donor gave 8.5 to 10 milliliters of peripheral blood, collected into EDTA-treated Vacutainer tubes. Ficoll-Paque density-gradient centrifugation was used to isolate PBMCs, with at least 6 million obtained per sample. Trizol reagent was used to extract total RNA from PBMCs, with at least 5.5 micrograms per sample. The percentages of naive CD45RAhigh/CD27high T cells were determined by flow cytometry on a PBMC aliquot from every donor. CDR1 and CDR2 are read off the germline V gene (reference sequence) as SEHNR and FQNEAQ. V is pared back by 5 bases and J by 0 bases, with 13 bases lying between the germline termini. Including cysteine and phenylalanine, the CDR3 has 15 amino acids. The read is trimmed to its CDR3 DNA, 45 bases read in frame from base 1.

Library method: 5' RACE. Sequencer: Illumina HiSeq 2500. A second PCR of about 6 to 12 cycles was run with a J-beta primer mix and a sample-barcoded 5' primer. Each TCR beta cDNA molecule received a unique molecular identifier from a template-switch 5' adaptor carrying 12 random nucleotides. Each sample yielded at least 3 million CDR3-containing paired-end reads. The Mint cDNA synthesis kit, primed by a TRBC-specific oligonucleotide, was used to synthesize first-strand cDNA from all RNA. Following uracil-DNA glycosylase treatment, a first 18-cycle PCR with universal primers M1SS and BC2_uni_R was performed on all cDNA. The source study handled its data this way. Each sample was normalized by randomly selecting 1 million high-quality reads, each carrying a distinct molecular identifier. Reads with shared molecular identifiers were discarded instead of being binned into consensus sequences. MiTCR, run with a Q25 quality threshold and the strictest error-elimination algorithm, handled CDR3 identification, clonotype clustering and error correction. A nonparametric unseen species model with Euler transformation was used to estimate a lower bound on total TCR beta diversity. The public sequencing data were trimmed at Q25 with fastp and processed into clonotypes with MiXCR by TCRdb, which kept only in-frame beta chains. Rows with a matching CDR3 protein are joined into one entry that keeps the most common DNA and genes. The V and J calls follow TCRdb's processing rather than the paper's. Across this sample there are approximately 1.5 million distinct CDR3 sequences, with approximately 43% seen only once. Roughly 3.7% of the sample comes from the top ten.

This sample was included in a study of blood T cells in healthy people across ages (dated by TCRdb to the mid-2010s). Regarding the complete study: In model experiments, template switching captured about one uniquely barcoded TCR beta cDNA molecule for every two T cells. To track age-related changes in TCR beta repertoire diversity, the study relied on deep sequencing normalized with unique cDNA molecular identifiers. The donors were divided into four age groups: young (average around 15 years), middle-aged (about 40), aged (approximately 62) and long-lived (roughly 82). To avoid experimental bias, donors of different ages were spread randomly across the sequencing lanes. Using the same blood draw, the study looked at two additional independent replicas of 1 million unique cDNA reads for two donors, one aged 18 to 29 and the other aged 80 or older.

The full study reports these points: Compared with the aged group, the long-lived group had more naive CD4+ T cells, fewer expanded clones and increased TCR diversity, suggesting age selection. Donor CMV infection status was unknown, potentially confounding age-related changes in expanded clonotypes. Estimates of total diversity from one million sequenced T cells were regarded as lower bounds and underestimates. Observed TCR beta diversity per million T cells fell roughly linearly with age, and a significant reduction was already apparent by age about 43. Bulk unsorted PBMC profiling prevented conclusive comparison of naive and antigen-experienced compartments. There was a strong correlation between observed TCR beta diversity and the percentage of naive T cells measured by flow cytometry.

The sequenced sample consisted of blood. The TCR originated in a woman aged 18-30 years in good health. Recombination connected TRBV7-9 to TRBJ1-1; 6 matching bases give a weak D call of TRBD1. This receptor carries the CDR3 CASSIGTNMNTEAFF. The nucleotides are TGTGCCAGCAGCATTGGGACAAATATGAACACTGAAGCTTTCTTT.